This T cell receptor beta chain originates from a study of blood T cell repertoires in COVID-19. Profiling relied on immunoSEQ multiplex PCR, and the TCRdb table lists in-frame clones only, not all of them. Here the sample spans roughly 60,000 clones, over 75% being singletons. This CDR3 has 12 residues. CDR1 and CDR2 from the germline V gene are MRHNA and SNTAGT. Trimming left V 2 bases short and J 14 bases short, with 13 bases between. The material sequenced was peripheral blood. The chain is built from TRBV6-4 and TRBJ1-3; D is unclear. The TCR was taken from a woman older than 75 with active COVID-19. In nucleotides, the CDR3 is TGTGCCAGCAGTGACCCGACGGGTCGAGTATATTTT. This gives the protein CASSDPTGRVYF.